A single sample is the source of the 5 T cell receptor beta chains below, sequenced in a study of T cell responses to AZD1222 COVID-19 vaccine. Profiling relied on immunoSEQ multiplex PCR, and the TCRdb table lists in-frame clones only, not all of them. The sample has 99,000 or so clones; about 80% are singletons. Material: peripheral blood, obtained on day 0 of AZD1222 vaccination. All receptors come from an adult in good health.

V is TRBV14 and J is TRBJ1-6; D call uncertain. This CDR3 has 15 residues. Trimming took 0 bases from V and 10 from J, leaving 13 bases between them. Germline assignment: CDR1 SGHDN and CDR2 FVKESK. CDR3 residues: CASSQDTGYLSPLHF. The CDR3 DNA is TGTGCCAGCAGCCAAGATACCGGATATTTATCACCCCTCCACTTT.

This clone was observed a handful of times. V gene TRBV12-1 combines with J gene TRBJ2-2. TRBV12-1 is deemed a pseudogene. The CDR3 loop spans 17 amino acids. The CDR3 reads CASSFSVGGHNTGELFF. In DNA form, the CDR3 reads TGTGCCAGCAGCTTCTCGGTGGGGGGACACAACACCGGGGAGCTGTTTTTT.

The chain employs TRBV4-3 and TRBJ1-1; D not certain. Trimming shortened V by 0 bases and J by 1 base, and 9 bases separated the two germline ends. CDR1 and CDR2 (germline): LGHNA, YSLEER. The CDR3 is 15 amino acids. CDR3 region: CASSQDLRGNTEAFF. The CDR3 nucleotides read TGCGCCAGCAGCCAAGATCTTCGGGGGAACACTGAAGCTTTCTTT.

J is TRBJ2-7 and V is TRBV29-1; 7 bases fit TRBD1. CDR3 length: 12 amino acids. Germline CDR1 reads SQVTM; CDR2 reads ANQGSEA. J lost 4 bases, V lost 5 bases, and 5 bases had no gene match. CDR3 residues: CSVSGGWYEQYF. In nucleotides, the CDR3 is TGCAGCGTTTCAGGGGGATGGTACGAGCAGTACTTC.

The rearrangement joins TRBV12-3 or TRBV12-4 to TRBJ2-1; D remains ambiguous. The CDR3 runs to 13 residues. Trimming took off 6 bases at V and 0 bases at J, with 6 bases between the two ends. The CDR3 here is CASSDSSYNEQFF. The CDR3 DNA is TGTGCCAGCAGCGATAGCTCCTACAATGAGCAGTTCTTC.